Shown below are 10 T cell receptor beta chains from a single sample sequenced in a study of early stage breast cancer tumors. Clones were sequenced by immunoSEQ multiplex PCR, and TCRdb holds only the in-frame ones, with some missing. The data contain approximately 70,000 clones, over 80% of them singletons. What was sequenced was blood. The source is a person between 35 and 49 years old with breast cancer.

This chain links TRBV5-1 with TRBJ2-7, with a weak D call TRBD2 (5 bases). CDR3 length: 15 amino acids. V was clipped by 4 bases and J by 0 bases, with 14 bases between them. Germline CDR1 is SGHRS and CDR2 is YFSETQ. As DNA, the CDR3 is TGCGCCAGCAGCCCGGACTCTTCATTCTCCTACGAGCAGTACTTC. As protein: CASSPDSSFSYEQYF.

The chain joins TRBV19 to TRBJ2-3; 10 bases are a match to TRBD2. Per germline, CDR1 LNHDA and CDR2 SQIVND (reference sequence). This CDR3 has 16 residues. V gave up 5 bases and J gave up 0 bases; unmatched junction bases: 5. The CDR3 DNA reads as TGTGCCAGTAGTGATCCTAGCGGGAGTAGCACAGATACGCAGTATTTT. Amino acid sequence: CASSDPSGSSTDTQYF.

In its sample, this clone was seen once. In DNA form, the CDR3 reads TGTGCCAGCAGCCCACGGGCGGGAGTCTACGAGCAGTACTTC. Translating gives CASSPRAGVYEQYF. The rearrangement joins TRBV13 to TRBJ2-7; 7 bases match TRBD2. Germline V lookup: CDR1 PRHDT, CDR2 FYEKMQ (reference sequence). CDR3 length equals 14 residues. The J segment lost 3 bases and the V segment lost 5 bases, leaving 7 bases of the junction unmatched.

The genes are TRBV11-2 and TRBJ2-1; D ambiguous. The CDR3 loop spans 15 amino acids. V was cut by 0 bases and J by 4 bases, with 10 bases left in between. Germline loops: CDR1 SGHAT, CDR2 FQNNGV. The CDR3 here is CASSLDIGNYNEQFF. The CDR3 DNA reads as TGTGCCAGCAGCTTAGATATCGGTAATTACAATGAGCAGTTCTTC.

CDR3 DNA: TGTGCCTGGAGTGTAGGGAGGACAGGGGAGACTGAAGCTTTCTTT. Its protein product is CAWSVGRTGETEAFF. The gene calls are TRBV30 and TRBJ1-1, with 9 positions matching TRBD1. With V trimmed by 0 bases and J by 5 bases, 7 bases remained unmatched. Germline lookup yields CDR1 GTSNPN and CDR2 SVGIG (reference sequence). The CDR3 has 15 residues.

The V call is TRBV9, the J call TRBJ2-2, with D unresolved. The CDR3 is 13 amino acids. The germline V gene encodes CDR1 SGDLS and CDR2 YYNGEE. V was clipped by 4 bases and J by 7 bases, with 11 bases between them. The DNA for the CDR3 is TGTGCCAGCAGCCCGGACCTGGTCGGGGAGCTGTTTTTT. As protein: CASSPDLVGELFF.

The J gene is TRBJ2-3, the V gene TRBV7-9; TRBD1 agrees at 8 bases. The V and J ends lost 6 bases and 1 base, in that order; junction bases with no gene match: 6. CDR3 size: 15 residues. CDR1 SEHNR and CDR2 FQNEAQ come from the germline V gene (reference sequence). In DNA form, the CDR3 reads TGTGCCAGCAGACCCCCGGGACAGGGCACAGATACGCAGTATTTT. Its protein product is CASRPPGQGTDTQYF.

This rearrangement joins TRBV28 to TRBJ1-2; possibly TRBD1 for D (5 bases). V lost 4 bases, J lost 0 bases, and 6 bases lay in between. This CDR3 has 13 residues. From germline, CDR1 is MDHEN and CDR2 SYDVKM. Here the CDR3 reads CASSWGSNYGYTF. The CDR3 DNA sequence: TGTGCCAGCAGTTGGGGCTCTAACTATGGCTACACCTTC.

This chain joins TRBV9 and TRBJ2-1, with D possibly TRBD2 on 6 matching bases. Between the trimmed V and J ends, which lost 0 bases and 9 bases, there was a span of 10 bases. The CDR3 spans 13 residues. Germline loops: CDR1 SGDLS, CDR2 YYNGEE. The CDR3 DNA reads TGTGCCAGCAGCGTAGCGGGAGAGGGTGAGCAGTTCTTC. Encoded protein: CASSVAGEGEQFF.

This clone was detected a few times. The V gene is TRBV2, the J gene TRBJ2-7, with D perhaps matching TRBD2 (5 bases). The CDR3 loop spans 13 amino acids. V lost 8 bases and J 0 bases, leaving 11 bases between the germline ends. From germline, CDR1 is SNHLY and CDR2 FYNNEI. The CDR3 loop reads CASPPGSSYEQYF. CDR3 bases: TGTGCCAGCCCACCGGGGTCCTCCTACGAGCAGTACTTC.